This T cell receptor beta chain was captured in a study of blood T cell repertoires in COVID-19. Study context: PBMCs, B-cell-depleted T cells, or T cells were the source of the cDNA or gDNA that made up the material.

The CDR3 extends over 16 amino acids. The germline gives CDR1 SGHAT, CDR2 FQNNGV. Trimming cost V 3 bases and J 4 bases; bases outside gene matches: 8. TCRdb's copy holds only in-frame clones and misses some; the assay was immunoSEQ multiplex PCR. The table lists roughly 90,000 clones, 85% to 90% of them singletons. Sequencing used peripheral blood. The V and J genes are TRBV11-2 and TRBJ1-4; TRBD1 matches 7 bases. This clonotype was obtained from a human donor with active COVID-19. The donor label of this sample is uncertain. The CDR3 sequence is CASSFRPQGGNEKLFF. In nucleotides, the CDR3 is TGTGCCAGCAGCTTTCGGCCCCAGGGGGGTAATGAAAAACTGTTTTTT.